Below are 30 T cell receptor beta chains sequenced from a single sample in a study of blood T cell repertoires in COVID-19. The assay was immunoSEQ multiplex PCR, and TCRdb's table has in-frame clones only and misses some. This table has roughly 55,000 clones, 83% appearing once. Sequences were obtained from peripheral blood. These receptors originate from a woman aged 55 to 70 with acute or convalescent COVID-19.

The chain couples TRBV13 to TRBJ2-1, with a tentative D call TRBD2 (6 bases). CDR1 PRHDT and CDR2 FYEKMQ come from the germline V gene (reference sequence). The CDR3 runs 13 residues. V lost 5 bases and J lost 9, with 14 bases in between. CDR3 in DNA: TGTGCCAGCAGCCCTCGGGGGAGCCTTGAGCAGTTCTTC. This sequence encodes CASSPRGSLEQFF.

This clone has only one observation. Here the CDR3 DNA reads TGTGCCAGCAGTTCTGCCGGCCAGGAATACACCGGGGAGCTGTTTTTT. It specifies CASSSAGQEYTGELFF. The V and J genes are TRBV21-1 and TRBJ2-2; the table's TRBD1 call for D was not verified on the DNA. TRBV21-1 is a pseudogene locus. This CDR3 has 16 residues.

This clone was seen just once. CDR3 sequence (DNA): TGTGCCAGCAGCTTATCCCCAGGGGATGCCTATGGCTACACCTTC. Translating it yields CASSLSPGDAYGYTF. This rearrangement joins TRBV7-2 to TRBJ1-2; D perhaps matches TRBD1 (6 bases). There are 15 residues in the CDR3. CDR1 SGHTA and CDR2 FQGNSA come from the germline V gene. V lost 2 bases, J lost 4 bases, and 14 bases lay in between.

This clone appeared once. The chain has TRBV11-3 and TRBJ2-1; 8 bases map to TRBD1. The germline gives CDR1 SGHNT, CDR2 YENEEA. The CDR3 sequence is 15 residues long. The V and J ends lost 5 bases and 10 bases, in that order; junction bases with no gene match: 13. Here the CDR3 reads CASSTRDRRSGEQFF. The DNA for the CDR3 is TGTGCCAGCAGCACCCGGGACAGGAGATCGGGGGAGCAGTTCTTC.

The chain carries TRBV9 and TRBJ1-2; 7 bases map to TRBD1. CDR1 is SGDLS and CDR2 is YYNGEE in the germline V gene. V dropped 0 bases and J dropped 3; count of bases not matched to a gene: 5. This CDR3 region has 15 residues. The CDR3 region is CASSVAPTGDYGYTF. The CDR3 DNA reads as TGTGCCAGCAGCGTAGCCCCCACAGGGGACTATGGCTACACCTTC.

The rearrangement uses TRBV10-1 and TRBJ2-1; D is unresolved. This CDR3 has 15 residues. The germline gives CDR1 WNHNN, CDR2 SYGVQD (reference sequence). V was trimmed by 2 bases and J by 5 bases, leaving 13 bases between them. The CDR3 here is CASSEIGRNHNEQFF. Here the CDR3 DNA reads TGCGCCAGCAGTGAGATCGGTAGAAACCACAATGAGCAGTTCTTC.

The V call is TRBV5-1, the J call TRBJ1-1; 7 positions agree with TRBD1. CDR1 is SGHRS and CDR2 is YFSETQ in the germline V gene. The CDR3 is 15 residues long. Germline trimming cut 3 bases from V and 9 bases from J; bases unmatched to any gene: 14. The CDR3 region has the DNA TGCGCCAGCAGCTCCATGGACAGGACGGATGGAAAAGCTTTCTTT. The encoded protein is CASSSMDRTDGKAFF. The full variable domain, its missing parts supplied by reference TRBV5-1 and TRBJ1-1, is KAGVTQTPRYLIKTRGQQVTLSCSPISGHRSVSWYQQTPGQGLQFLFEYFSETQRNKGNFPGRFSGRQFSNSRSEMNVSTLELGDSALYLCASSSMDRTDGKAFFGQGTRLTVV.

V gene TRBV5-1 combines with J gene TRBJ1-4; no clear D gene. Germline V gene data show CDR1 as SGHRS and CDR2 as YFSETQ. V shed 0 bases and J shed 15 bases, with 12 bases lying between them. This CDR3 contains 12 residues. The CDR3: CASSLAGEGVFF. The CDR3 coding sequence is TGCGCCAGCAGCTTGGCCGGTGAGGGAGTGTTTTTT.

This chain joins TRBV7-9 and TRBJ1-3; D might be TRBD1 (5 bases). The V gene lost 1 base and the J gene lost 0 bases, with 13 bases spanning the gap. Germline V gene data show CDR1 as SEHNR and CDR2 as FQNEAQ (reference sequence). The CDR3 totals 17 residues. In DNA, the CDR3 is TGTGCCAGCAGCTTAGGCACGGGGGTTTACTCTGGAAACACCATATATTTT. It codes for CASSLGTGVYSGNTIYF.

This chain connects TRBV6-1 to TRBJ2-2; D is perhaps TRBD1 (5 bases). Germline lookup yields CDR1 MNHNS and CDR2 SASEGT. Trimming took 2 bases from V and 6 from J, leaving 13 bases between them. The length of the CDR3 is 15 residues. DNA of the CDR3: TGTGCCAGCAGTGAATTAAGGGGAACAGCCGGGGAGCTGTTTTTT. As protein: CASSELRGTAGELFF.

The sample holds a few counts of this clone. The chain uses TRBV12-3 or TRBV12-4 and TRBJ1-2; TRBD1 aligns across 7 bases. The CDR3 sequence is 13 residues long. Unmatched junction bases numbered 5, after V lost 4 bases and J lost 6 bases. The CDR3 protein is CASSSRGTDGYTF. CDR3 nucleotide sequence: TGTGCCAGCAGTTCTCGCGGGACAGATGGCTACACCTTC.

The chain combines TRBV10-3 with TRBJ1-6, with 9 nucleotides matching TRBD1. The CDR3 is made up of 17 amino acids. Unmatched junction bases numbered 14, after V lost 6 bases and J lost 8 bases. Per the germline V gene, CDR1 is ENHRY and CDR2 is SYGVKD. CDR3 nucleotide sequence: TGTGCCATCAGAGAAGGGATCGGGACAGGGAAGGATTCACCCCTCCACTTT. Its translation is CAIREGIGTGKDSPLHF.

This chain links TRBV2 with TRBJ2-2, with D maybe TRBD2 (5 bases). V was shortened by 7 bases and J by 6 bases, with 18 bases between the two germline ends. CDR1 and CDR2 (germline): SNHLY, FYNNEI. The CDR3 consists of 15 residues. For the CDR3, the DNA is TGTGCCAGCACTGGCACGCTAGCAGTCTCCGGGGAGCTGTTTTTT. The encoded protein is CASTGTLAVSGELFF.

The chain employs TRBV28 and TRBJ1-3; D possibly corresponds to TRBD1 (6 bases). The CDR3 consists of 18 residues. Trimming took 6 bases from V and 0 from J, leaving 21 bases between them. Looked up from germline, CDR1 is MDHEN and CDR2 is SYDVKM. The CDR3 here is CASRVTGTLSTSGNTIYF. In DNA, the CDR3 is TGTGCCAGCAGGGTAACCGGGACACTGTCCACCTCTGGAAACACCATATATTTT. The full variable domain, completed using reference TRBV28 and TRBJ1-3, is DVKVTQSSRYLVKRTGEKVFLECVQDMDHENMFWYRQDPGLGLRLIYFSYDVKMKEKGDIPEGYSVSREKKERFSLILESASTNQTSMYLCASRVTGTLSTSGNTIYFGEGSWLTVV.

The V call is TRBV2, the J call TRBJ1-5, with a tentative D call TRBD1 (5 bases). Germline V CDR1 and CDR2: SNHLY, FYNNEI. Trimming pared 6 bases from V and 6 bases from J, leaving 18 bases between. The CDR3 runs to 15 residues. In DNA form, the CDR3 reads TGTGCCAGCAGGACAGATAATATAGCAATTCAGCCCCAGCATTTT. Translating gives CASRTDNIAIQPQHF.

The chain joins TRBV9 to TRBJ1-2; 8 nucleotides match TRBD1. The CDR3 runs to 13 residues. Germline V CDR1 and CDR2: SGDLS, YYNGEE. J gave up 8 bases and V 3 bases, and 6 bases lay outside the gene matches. CDR3 sequence reads: CASSGQGREGYTF. In DNA, the CDR3 is TGTGCCAGCAGCGGACAGGGGCGCGAGGGCTACACCTTC.

The J gene is TRBJ1-5, the V gene TRBV19; 7 bases fit TRBD1. This CDR3 spans 15 amino acids. Germline V gene lookup returns CDR1 LNHDA and CDR2 SQIVND (reference sequence). V was clipped by 6 bases and J by 3 bases; unmatched bases: 8. The CDR3 loop reads CASRITGAHNQPQHF. The DNA for the CDR3 is TGTGCCAGTAGGATTACAGGGGCCCACAATCAGCCCCAGCATTTT. Supplemented by reference TRBV19 and TRBJ1-5, the full variable domain reads DGGITQSPKYLFRKEGQNVTLSCEQNLNHDAMYWYRQDPGQGLRLIYYSQIVNDFQKGDIAEGYSVSREKKESFPLTVTSAQKNPTAFYLCASRITGAHNQPQHFGDGTRLSIL.

The CDR3 region is CASSPGQGPIEAFF. The CDR3 nucleotides are TGTGCCAGCAGTCCGGGACAGGGGCCGATTGAAGCTTTCTTT. V and J are TRBV28 and TRBJ1-1; TRBD1 agrees at 10 bases. The CDR3 covers 14 residues. CDR1 is MDHEN and CDR2 is SYDVKM in the germline V gene. Trimming removed 5 bases from V and 7 bases from J; junction bases left unmatched: 7.

V is TRBV2 and J is TRBJ2-2, with D possibly matching TRBD2 (6 bases). V was pared by 6 bases and J by 4 bases, with 12 bases between. Germline CDR1 SNHLY, CDR2 FYNNEI. This CDR3 region has 14 residues. The DNA of the CDR3 is TGTGCCAGCAGGGGCCTCGGGGGCACCGGGGAGCTGTTTTTT. This translates into CASRGLGGTGELFF. Supplemented by reference TRBV2 and TRBJ2-2, the full variable domain reads EPEVTQTPSHQVTQMGQEVILRCVPISNHLYFYWYRQILGQKVEFLVSFYNNEISEKSEIFDDQFSVERPDGSNFTLKIRSTKLEDSAMYFCASRGLGGTGELFFGEGSRLTVL.

V and J are TRBV28 and TRBJ1-1; possible D gene TRBD1, 5 bases. CDR1 MDHEN and CDR2 SYDVKM come from the germline V gene. This CDR3 spans 13 amino acids. V gave up 7 bases and J gave up 8 bases, with 17 bases separating them. The CDR3 protein is CASKGLGLREAFF. The CDR3 DNA follows: TGTGCCAGCAAGGGGTTGGGGTTGAGGGAAGCTTTCTTT. Supplemented by reference TRBV28 and TRBJ1-1, the full variable domain reads DVKVTQSSRYLVKRTGEKVFLECVQDMDHENMFWYRQDPGLGLRLIYFSYDVKMKEKGDIPEGYSVSREKKERFSLILESASTNQTSMYLCASKGLGLREAFFGQGTRLTVV.

This clone was detected a few times. The CDR3 DNA reads as TGTGCCAGTTCCGGGACAGGAGATTCACCCCTCCACTTT. Encoded protein: CASSGTGDSPLHF. The chain carries TRBV19 and TRBJ1-6; 8 nucleotides align to TRBD1. V lost 8 bases and J lost 8; bases outside the gene matches: 5. This CDR3 has 13 amino acids. Looked up from germline, CDR1 is LNHDA and CDR2 is SQIVND (reference sequence).

The chain couples TRBV7-9 to TRBJ2-7, with 7 bases identical to TRBD1. V shed 4 bases, J shed 3 bases, and the junction held 3 bases outside the gene matches. CDR3 size: 13 residues. Germline CDR1 is SEHNR and CDR2 is FQNEAQ (reference sequence). CDR3 amino acids: CASSWDRNYEQYF. The CDR3 nucleotides read TGTGCCAGCAGCTGGGACAGAAACTACGAGCAGTACTTC.

The CDR3 region is CASSYSRLAGEYEQYF. For the CDR3, the DNA is TGTGCCAGCAGTTACTCTCGGCTAGCGGGAGAGTACGAGCAGTACTTC. V gene TRBV6-5 combines with J gene TRBJ2-7, with TRBD2 matching over 10 bases. Germline V gives CDR1 MNHEY, CDR2 SVGAGI. J was trimmed by 4 bases and V by 0 bases; bases with no gene match: 6. This CDR3 is built from 16 residues.

The count of this clone is one. The genes are TRBV19 and TRBJ2-3; a weak D match, TRBD2 (6 bases). V dropped 7 bases and J dropped 2 bases, with 13 bases sitting between them. The CDR3 sequence is 14 residues long. From germline, CDR1 is LNHDA and CDR2 SQIVND (reference sequence). The CDR3 nucleotides read TGTGCCAGTACCGCCGGGAGTAACACAGATACGCAGTATTTT. Translation: CASTAGSNTDTQYF.

The genes are TRBV7-9 and TRBJ1-1; 8 nucleotides agree with TRBD1. The germline V gene encodes CDR1 SEHNR and CDR2 FQNEAQ (reference sequence). This CDR3 has 14 residues. Germline trimming cut 3 bases from V and 6 bases from J; bases unmatched to any gene: 6. This chain's CDR3 is CASSFGQGIPEAFF. CDR3 nucleotides: TGTGCCAGCAGCTTCGGACAGGGTATTCCTGAAGCTTTCTTT.

This clone occurred a few times. The V and J genes are TRBV11-1 and TRBJ2-5; 7 nucleotides agree with TRBD1. The trim removed 8 bases at V and 3 bases at J, leaving 6 bases unmatched. CDR1 and CDR2 from the germline V gene are SGHAT and FQDESV (reference sequence). The CDR3 runs to 13 residues. The CDR3 here is CASGQDMKETQYF. The CDR3 nucleotides are TGTGCCAGCGGACAGGATATGAAAGAGACCCAGTACTTC.

The chain recombines TRBV4-1 with TRBJ2-1; 12 bases are a match to TRBD2. The CDR3 is 18 amino acids. The V segment lost 4 bases and the J segment 0 bases; nucleotides outside the gene matches: 7. Per germline, CDR1 MGHRA and CDR2 YSYEKL. The CDR3: CASSRTLAGGGSYNEQFF. CDR3 bases: TGCGCCAGCAGCCGTACACTAGCGGGGGGAGGCTCCTACAATGAGCAGTTCTTC.

In its sample, this clone was seen a few times. This chain uses TRBV19 with TRBJ1-5, with TRBD1 matching over 8 bases. The CDR3 is 13 residues long. CDR1 and CDR2 (germline): LNHDA, SQIVND (reference sequence). With 5 bases clipped from V and 5 bases from J, the junction kept 2 bases outside the gene matches. CDR3 in amino acids: CASSRTGHQPQHF. The DNA for the CDR3 is TGTGCCAGTAGTCGGACAGGGCATCAGCCCCAGCATTTT.

V is TRBV15 and J is TRBJ1-2, with D possibly TRBD1 on 5 matching bases. The V end was cut by 6 bases, the J end by 6 bases, with 23 bases between. This CDR3 comprises 16 residues. The germline CDR1 and CDR2 sequences are LNHNV and YYDKDF (reference sequence). The CDR3 here is CATSRGTPSPGNGYTF. The CDR3, as DNA: TGTGCCACCAGTCGGGGGACCCCATCTCCCGGGAATGGCTACACCTTC.

This chain uses TRBV6-1 with TRBJ2-4; D is possibly TRBD1 (5 bases). Between the trimmed V and J ends, which lost 2 bases and 7 bases, there was a span of 9 bases. This CDR3 region has 13 residues. The germline gives CDR1 MNHNS, CDR2 SASEGT. The CDR3 sequence: CASSEWPGNIQYF. The CDR3 region has the DNA TGTGCCAGCAGTGAATGGCCAGGGAACATTCAGTACTTC.